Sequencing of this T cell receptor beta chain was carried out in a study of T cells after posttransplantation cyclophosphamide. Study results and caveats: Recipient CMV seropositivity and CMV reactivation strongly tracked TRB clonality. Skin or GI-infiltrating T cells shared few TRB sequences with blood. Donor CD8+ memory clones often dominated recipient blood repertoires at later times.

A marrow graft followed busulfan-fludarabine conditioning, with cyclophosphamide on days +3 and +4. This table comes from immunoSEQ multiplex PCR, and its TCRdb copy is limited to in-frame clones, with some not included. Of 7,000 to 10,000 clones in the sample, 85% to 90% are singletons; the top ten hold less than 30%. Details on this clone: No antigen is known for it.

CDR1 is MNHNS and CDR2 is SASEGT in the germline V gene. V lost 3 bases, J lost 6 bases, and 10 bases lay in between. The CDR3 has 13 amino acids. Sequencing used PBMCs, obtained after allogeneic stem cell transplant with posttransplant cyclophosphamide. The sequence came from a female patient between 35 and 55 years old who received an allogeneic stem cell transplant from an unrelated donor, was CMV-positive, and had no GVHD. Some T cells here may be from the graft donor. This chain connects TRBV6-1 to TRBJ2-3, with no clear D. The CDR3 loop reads CASSDSPSDTQYF. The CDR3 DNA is TGTGCCAGCAGTGATTCCCCCTCGGATACGCAGTATTTT.